The 2 T cell receptor beta chains in this list originate from one sample, sequenced in a study of blood T cell repertoires in COVID-19. The method was immunoSEQ multiplex PCR; TCRdb's version includes in-frame clones alone and lacks a portion of them. The data contain over 300,000 clones, 90% of them singletons. The source material was peripheral blood. The receptors were gathered from a man younger than 35 with active or convalescent COVID-19.

The chain is built from TRBV5-5 and TRBJ2-3; D is perhaps TRBD1 (6 bases). Trimming stripped 0 bases from V and 14 bases from J, with 13 bases between. Germline assignment: CDR1 SGHKS and CDR2 YYEKEE (reference sequence). The CDR3 length is 12 residues. CDR3 amino acids: CASSLGELTGYF. CDR3 coding DNA: TGTGCCAGCAGCTTGGGGGAACTGACAGGGTATTTT.

The V gene is TRBV5-1, the J gene TRBJ1-3; 8 bases match TRBD1. Germline-derived CDR1 and CDR2 are SGHRS and YFSETQ. The V segment lost 0 bases and the J segment 2 bases; nucleotides outside the gene matches: 1. This CDR3 comprises 15 residues. CDR3 nucleotide sequence: TGCGCCAGCAGCTTGGGACAGGGGACTGGAAACACCATATATTTT. Residues: CASSLGQGTGNTIYF.